This is a list of T cell receptor beta chains from one sample in a study of tumor and adjacent non-tumor tissue in lung cancer. In TCRdb, the multiplex PCR reads were re-called with MiXCR into one record per CDR3 protein. There are about 110,000 distinct CDR3 sequences in the sample; 75% to 90% occur only once, and roughly 20% lies in the top ten. Sequenced input: lung tumor tissue. The source is a man aged 70-80 years with non-small cell lung cancer. Each CDR3 is given with its conserved first and last residue. Each record gives: CDR3 protein, clone size, V gene, J gene. Not all rows give a size; the values are once, few, many and, for expanded clones, a class.

CDR3 protein: CSVFETSGTTYEQYF
clone size: NA
V gene: TRBV29-1
J gene: TRBJ2-7

CDR3 protein: CVSTYPSRRQSTIYF
clone size: NA
V gene: TRBV6-6
J gene: TRBJ1-3

CDR3 protein: CSPRDGGTDNYEQYF
clone size: NA
V gene: TRBV20-1
J gene: TRBJ2-7

CDR3 protein: CASSYSGTFPYNEQFF
clone size: many
V gene: TRBV6-5
J gene: TRBJ2-1

CDR3 protein: CVSSKWVEGGTEAFF
clone size: once
V gene: TRBV4-2
J gene: TRBJ1-1

CDR3 protein: CSVVTGNGDKLFF
clone size: NA
V gene: TRBV29-1
J gene: TRBJ1-4

CDR3 protein: CASSQYGTSYGYTF
clone size: NA
V gene: TRBV4-2
J gene: TRBJ1-2

CDR3 protein: CASSSTSGGAVDEQFF
clone size: many
V gene: TRBV6-2/TRBV6-3
J gene: TRBJ2-1

CDR3 protein: CANSWGLRFYEQYF
clone size: NA
V gene: TRBV5-5
J gene: TRBJ2-7

CDR3 protein: CAISELTANTGELFF
clone size: NA
V gene: TRBV10-3
J gene: TRBJ2-2

CDR3 protein: CASAAGGNSYEQYF
clone size: NA
V gene: TRBV6-6
J gene: TRBJ2-7

CDR3 protein: CASSSGRTRDNSPLHF
clone size: many
V gene: TRBV25-1
J gene: TRBJ1-6

CDR3 protein: CASSYQPSGSTRSYEQYF
clone size: NA
V gene: TRBV6-5
J gene: TRBJ2-7

CDR3 protein: CGSSLVSGAQQFF
clone size: NA
V gene: TRBV12-3/TRBV12-4
J gene: TRBJ2-1

CDR3 protein: CASMGRSSYNKQFF
clone size: once
V gene: TRBV6-1
J gene: TRBJ2-1

CDR3 protein: CASSLDGTYAQYF
clone size: few
V gene: TRBV12-3/TRBV12-4
J gene: TRBJ2-7

CDR3 protein: CANSLGGSDYEQYF
clone size: once
V gene: TRBV11-1
J gene: TRBJ2-7

CDR3 protein: CASSQWRDSSYERYF
clone size: NA
V gene: TRBV4-1
J gene: TRBJ2-7

CDR3 protein: CSVPRGCFSEQYF
clone size: NA
V gene: TRBV20-1
J gene: TRBJ2-7

CDR3 protein: CASSSPGVPYEQYF
clone size: few
V gene: TRBV5-1
J gene: TRBJ2-7

CDR3 protein: CVSSVKQGDNCGYTF
clone size: once
V gene: TRBV7-9
J gene: TRBJ1-2

CDR3 protein: CASSLRGVLKRSYEQYF
clone size: NA
V gene: TRBV28
J gene: TRBJ2-7

CDR3 protein: CASRSPGLSSHEQYF
clone size: once
V gene: TRBV10-2
J gene: NA

CDR3 protein: CASSYFRALRGDGYTF
clone size: medium-sized
V gene: TRBV12-3/TRBV12-4
J gene: TRBJ1-2

CDR3 protein: CTSSLGGEETQYF
clone size: NA
V gene: TRBV5-4
J gene: TRBJ2-5

CDR3 protein: CASSFGGDTQYF
clone size: NA
V gene: TRBV11-2
J gene: TRBJ2-3

CDR3 protein: CASSQVSSGVANEKLFF
clone size: NA
V gene: TRBV4-2
J gene: TRBJ1-4

CDR3 protein: CASSLRGRTSQFF
clone size: medium-sized
V gene: TRBV11-2
J gene: TRBJ2-1

CDR3 protein: CTSNQDGLAGGNEQFF
clone size: NA
V gene: TRBV4-2
J gene: TRBJ2-1

CDR3 protein: CARSYSPRGNTEAFF
clone size: NA
V gene: TRBV6-5
J gene: TRBJ1-1

CDR3 protein: CSARPPGGPGGANVLTF
clone size: few
V gene: TRBV20-1
J gene: TRBJ2-6